The 4 T cell receptor beta chains presented below share a single source sample, sequenced in a study of cytomegalovirus exposure and HLA in healthy donors (dated by TCRdb to about 2017). The receptor library was made with the immunoSEQ multiplex PCR assay. A mixture of 60 forward primers for TCR Vbeta segments and 13 reverse primers for TCR Jbeta segments was used in the multiplex PCR. Here the immuneACCESS table is served through TCRdb, limited to in-frame sequences with V and J called. Missing clones are a known gap in these copies; in checked studies unresolved V genes cover under half, and the rest lacks a known reason. Across this sample there are under 200,000 clones, with over 75% seen only once. The ten largest clones represent about 4.5% of the sample. Source material: PBMCs. All receptors derive from a man in his forties or fifties in good health and CMV-seronegative.

The CDR3 DNA reads TGTGCCAGCGGGACAGTTGGGTACAATGAGCAGTTCTTC. Translated, it gives CASGTVGYNEQFF. The chain is built from TRBV27 and TRBJ2-1; 7 nucleotides agree with TRBD1. After removal of 8 bases from V and 4 bases from J, the junction contained 5 bases not matched to a gene. This CDR3 is built from 13 residues. Germline assignment: CDR1 MNHEY and CDR2 SMNVEV (reference sequence).

This chain connects TRBV2 to TRBJ1-1; possibly TRBD1 for D (5 bases). The CDR3 has 16 residues. Per the germline V gene, CDR1 is SNHLY and CDR2 is FYNNEI. V lost 7 bases to trimming and J lost 3 bases, with 21 bases between them. CDR3 loop: CASKYSPSAGHTEAFF. The CDR3 DNA reads TGTGCCAGCAAGTACTCTCCTTCAGCGGGGCACACTGAAGCTTTCTTT.

The chain has TRBV19 and TRBJ1-5, with D possibly matching TRBD1 (6 bases). V was clipped by 3 bases and J by 5 bases, with 14 bases between them. Germline V CDR1 and CDR2: LNHDA, SQIVND (reference sequence). The CDR3 runs to 15 residues. CDR3 in DNA: TGTGCCAGTAGTATTGAGGGGGAACCTTATCAGCCCCAGCATTTT. It encodes CASSIEGEPYQPQHF. Full variable domain (outside the CDR3, taken from reference TRBV19 and TRBJ1-5): DGGITQSPKYLFRKEGQNVTLSCEQNLNHDAMYWYRQDPGQGLRLIYYSQIVNDFQKGDIAEGYSVSREKKESFPLTVTSAQKNPTAFYLCASSIEGEPYQPQHFGDGTRLSIL.

The table lists this clone with a few counts. The chain is built from TRBV9 and TRBJ1-2; a possible D gene is TRBD1 (6 bases). Germline lookup yields CDR1 SGDLS and CDR2 YYNGEE. The V gene lost 4 bases and the J gene lost 8 bases, with 18 bases spanning the gap. This CDR3 contains 14 residues. The CDR3 reads CASSLERGGRGYTF. The CDR3 DNA sequence: TGTGCCAGCAGCCTAGAAAGGGGGGGAAGGGGCTACACCTTC.